Below, 18 T cell receptor beta chains from the same sample are listed, as sequenced in a study of vaccination and CD4 T cells after COVID-19. Antigens of these TCRs are unknown. Sample treatment: approximately nine-day PBMC culture with coronavirus spike peptide pools or control peptides (ViraFEST assay). Harvesting of the unexposed donor's CD4+ T cells predated the COVID-19 pandemic (2011-2018). An Oncomine TCR Beta short-read assay was used to sequence the DNA from cultured CD4+ T cells. TCRdb called the PCR reads again in MiXCR, with one record for every CDR3 protein. Counted here are about 6,400 distinct CDR3 sequences, nearly 50% occurring once; the ten biggest clones make up around 27%. Material for sequencing was CD4+ T cells from blood, cultured in vitro. All receptors come from a human donor in good health.

The V and J genes are TRBV5-5 and TRBJ1-2; D remains unclear. V lost 4 bases and J 4 bases, leaving 8 bases between the germline ends. This CDR3 is built from 12 residues. The germline V gene has CDR1 SGHKS and CDR2 YYEKEE (reference sequence). For the CDR3, the DNA is TGTGCCAGCAGCCGGAGTAGCTATGGCTACACCTTC. Residues: CASSRSSYGYTF.

This clonotype has just a few counts. J is TRBJ2-3 and V is TRBV15; D is possibly TRBD1 (6 bases). V lost 5 bases and J lost 5, with 14 bases in between. This CDR3 region has 14 residues. CDR1 and CDR2 (germline): LNHNV, YYDKDF (reference sequence). The CDR3 spells CATSRSRGEDTQYF. In DNA form, the CDR3 reads TGTGCCACCAGCCGGAGCAGGGGAGAAGATACGCAGTATTTT.

The V and J genes are TRBV5-1 and TRBJ1-6; TRBD1 might be the D (6 bases). CDR3 size: 15 residues. V was pared by 0 bases and J by 2 bases, with 6 bases between. Germline V lookup: CDR1 SGHRS, CDR2 YFSETQ. CDR3: CASSLGGPYNSPLHF. The CDR3 bases are TGCGCCAGCAGCTTGGGGGGGCCCTATAATTCACCCCTCCACTTT.

The chain couples TRBV7-2 to TRBJ2-7, with TRBD1 matching 9 bases. The trim removed 5 bases at V and 2 bases at J, leaving 10 bases unmatched. The CDR3 loop spans 16 amino acids. Looked up from germline, CDR1 is SGHTA and CDR2 is FQGNSA. The DNA for the CDR3 is TGTGCCAGCAGCCCCGGGACAGGGAATCCTGCCTACGAGCAGTACTTC. The encoded protein is CASSPGTGNPAYEQYF.

This clonotype has a single count. This chain connects TRBV7-2 to TRBJ2-1; D may be TRBD1 or TRBD2 (5 bases each). The length of the CDR3 is 16 residues. Germline-derived CDR1 and CDR2 are SGHTA and FQGNSA. The V end was cut by 5 bases, the J end by 9 bases, with 23 bases between. Here the CDR3 DNA reads TGTGCCAGCAGCACTACCTCCGGGACCGTACTTAGTGAGCAGTTCTTC. It is translated as CASSTTSGTVLSEQFF. Full variable domain (outside the CDR3, taken from reference TRBV7-2 and TRBJ2-1): GAGVSQSPSNKVTEKGKDVELRCDPISGHTALYWYRQSLGQGLEFLIYFQGNSAPDKSGLPSDRFSAERTGGSVSTLTIQRTQQEDSAVYLCASSTTSGTVLSEQFFGPGTRLTVL.

The J gene is TRBJ2-7, the V gene TRBV6-2 or TRBV6-3; D remains ambiguous. Germline CDR1 is MNHEY and CDR2 is SVGEGT. The V and J ends lost 6 bases and 3 bases respectively, with 12 bases between them. The CDR3 contains 13 residues. In DNA, the CDR3 is TGTGCCAGCAGGGATCCTGTCCTCTACGAGCAGTACTTC. Protein sequence: CASRDPVLYEQYF.

The V and J genes are TRBV7-2 and TRBJ2-7, with D uncertain. V was pared by 2 bases and J by 4 bases, with 12 bases between. This CDR3 has 14 residues. Per germline, CDR1 SGHTA and CDR2 FQGNSA. The CDR3 spells CASSLKVSLYEQYF. The CDR3, as DNA: TGTGCCAGCAGCTTAAAAGTTAGCTTATACGAGCAGTACTTC.

This clonotype occurred once. The genes are TRBV11-2 and TRBJ2-5, with a possible D match to TRBD2 (5 bases). The CDR3 sequence is 17 residues long. Germline CDR1 and CDR2: SGHAT and FQNNGV. V was cut by 5 bases and J by 5 bases, with 24 bases left in between. The DNA for the CDR3 is TGTGCCAGCAGCCCCCAGTTAGGACTCCCCTCGGGGGAGACCCAGTACTTC. Translating it yields CASSPQLGLPSGETQYF.

V is TRBV5-4 and J is TRBJ1-5, with D unresolved. CDR1 and CDR2 from the germline V gene are SGHNT and YYREEE (reference sequence). The CDR3 is 15 amino acids. Trimming stripped 0 bases from V and 0 bases from J, with 7 bases between. CDR3 region: CASSLGGNSNQPQHF. The CDR3, as DNA: TGTGCCAGCAGCTTGGGAGGAAATAGCAATCAGCCCCAGCATTTT.

A few counts support this clonotype. The chain has TRBV20-1 and TRBJ1-5; the D is unclear. The CDR3 consists of 13 residues. Germline loops: CDR1 DFQATT, CDR2 SNEGSKA (reference sequence). V lost 3 bases to trimming and J lost 3 bases, with 9 bases between them. The CDR3 region is CSASTGSNQPQHF. For the CDR3, the DNA is TGCAGTGCTAGTACGGGTTCCAATCAGCCCCAGCATTTT.

The J gene is TRBJ1-1, the V gene TRBV6-1, with 7 bases lining up with TRBD1. The CDR3 length is 14 residues. Trimming at V came to 5 bases and at J to 5 bases, leaving 8 bases not matched to a gene. The V gene's germline CDR1 is MNHNS and CDR2 SASEGT. The CDR3 coding sequence is TGTGCCAGCAGTCCCCCGGGGACAGCAACTGAAGCTTTCTTT. Translating it yields CASSPPGTATEAFF.

The rearrangement links TRBV4-1 to TRBJ1-6; D is unclear. V dropped 0 bases and J dropped 8 bases, with 17 bases sitting between them. The CDR3 is 17 residues long. Germline CDR1 and CDR2: MGHRA and YSYEKL. The DNA for the CDR3 is TGCGCCAGCAGCCAAGAAGGATTACAAAGGTCGGATTCACCCCTCCACTTT. It translates to CASSQEGLQRSDSPLHF.

The chain couples TRBV20-1 to TRBJ2-7; TRBD2 might be the D (6 bases). V lost 3 bases, J lost 3 bases, and 6 bases lay in between. Looked up from germline, CDR1 is DFQATT and CDR2 is SNEGSKA (reference sequence). This CDR3 is built from 11 residues. The DNA for the CDR3 is TGCAGTGCTAGGGGGGGCTACGAGCAGTACTTC. Encoded protein: CSARGGYEQYF.

This clonotype was found a few times. CDR3 coding DNA: TGTGCCAGCAGCTTAGACCAAGGCTGGTCGGGGGAGACCCAGTACTTC. Its translation: CASSLDQGWSGETQYF. The V and J genes are TRBV7-9 and TRBJ2-5, with a tentative D call TRBD2 (5 bases). The CDR3 contains 16 residues. Trimming left V 1 base short and J 5 bases short, with 17 bases between. Germline V gives CDR1 SEHNR, CDR2 FQNEAQ (reference sequence).

The chain recombines TRBV4-2 with TRBJ2-1; 9 bases agree with TRBD2. Trimming took 0 bases from V and 3 from J; bases not matched to a gene: 0. Germline V gives CDR1 LGHNA, CDR2 YNFKEQ. The CDR3 contains 15 residues. The CDR3 spells CASSQDSGSYNEQFF. The CDR3 nucleotides are TGTGCCAGCAGCCAAGATAGCGGGAGCTACAATGAGCAGTTCTTC.

The V gene is TRBV20-1, the J gene TRBJ2-5; D may be TRBD1 (5 bases). CDR3 length: 12 residues. Germline V gene data show CDR1 as DFQATT and CDR2 as SNEGSKA (reference sequence). V was clipped by 4 bases and J by 2 bases, with 8 bases between them. This CDR3 is CSATAGQETQYF. CDR3 coding DNA: TGCAGTGCTACGGCAGGGCAAGAGACCCAGTACTTC.

This rearrangement joins TRBV7-8 to TRBJ1-2, with D tentatively TRBD1 (5 bases). V was cut by 5 bases and J by 6 bases, with 19 bases left in between. This CDR3 comprises 15 residues. In germline, CDR1 is SGHVS, CDR2 FQNEAQ. The CDR3, as DNA: TGTGCCAGCAGCCCTGGGACGGGTGTTAGAGATGGCTACACCTTC. Translating gives CASSPGTGVRDGYTF.

DNA for the CDR3: TGTGCCAGCAGTCCCGGGAGGGTAAAGTCACCCCTCCACTTT. It specifies CASSPGRVKSPLHF. The gene calls are TRBV27 and TRBJ1-6; D unclear. The germline V gene encodes CDR1 MNHEY and CDR2 SMNVEV (reference sequence). The CDR3 runs to 14 residues. Trimming took 5 bases from V and 10 from J, leaving 15 bases between them.